This is a list of T cell receptor beta chains from one sample in a study of T cell responses to AZD1222 COVID-19 vaccine. Profiled with immunoSEQ multiplex PCR; TCRdb holds only in-frame clones, not every one. This table has about 190,000 clones, roughly 88% appearing once. Here the sequenced sample was peripheral blood, taken on day 0 of AZD1222 vaccination. The receptors were sampled from an adult in good health. Both conserved end residues are part of each CDR3. A D gene is named only where the DNA matches it firmly.

length	J	D	V	CDR3
16	TRBJ1-4	NA	TRBV5-1	CASSLGTTKFNEKLFF
15	TRBJ1-1	NA	TRBV19	CASSPLTGIGTEAFF
12	TRBJ1-1	NA	TRBV2	CASSESGHQAFF
14	TRBJ1-4	TRBD1	TRBV6-5	CASRVGQGAAKLFF
16	TRBJ1-2	NA	TRBV7-8	CASSLVVGVVDYGYTF
15	TRBJ1-1	NA	TRBV28	CASSLSRGRSTEAFF
15	TRBJ2-7	TRBD2	TRBV3-1/TRBV3-2	CASSRGTSGLGEQYF
11	TRBJ2-7	NA	TRBV11-2	CASSLKYEQYF
14	TRBJ2-1	NA	TRBV28	CASSSPGEGNEQFF
14	TRBJ2-1	NA	TRBV27	CARRDKRGYNEQFF
15	TRBJ2-1	TRBD2	TRBV7-3	CASSQSGGTGNEQFF
15	TRBJ2-5	NA	TRBV7-6	CASSSRRGTGETQYF
15	TRBJ2-7	NA	TRBV27	CASSLFAQTSYEQYF
17	TRBJ2-3	TRBD2	TRBV7-6	CASSSRLAGGAADTQYF
12	TRBJ1-2	NA	TRBV7-9	CASSGNRYGYTF
15	TRBJ1-4	TRBD1	TRBV14	CASSPGQGRGEKLFF
15	TRBJ1-2	NA	TRBV4-1	CASSPIGRQDYGYTF
14	TRBJ2-3	NA	TRBV5-1	CASSPRTNTDTQYF
20	TRBJ2-4	NA	TRBV15	CATSRDLGRLSPLAKNIQYF
15	TRBJ2-2	NA	TRBV7-3	CASSLMRASPGELFF
16	TRBJ2-7	TRBD2	TRBV2	CASSDGASGLTYEQYF
15	TRBJ2-1	TRBD2	TRBV7-9	CASSLVLAGDNEQFF
16	TRBJ2-1	TRBD2	TRBV5-4	CASSLGSGGRYNEQFF
15	TRBJ2-3	NA	TRBV6-2/TRBV6-3	CASSYGVGNPNTQYF
17	TRBJ2-7	NA	TRBV9	CASSVSVVATGTYEQYF
15	TRBJ2-7	TRBD2	TRBV9	CASSPRGSGDHEQYF
15	TRBJ2-5	NA	TRBV4-2	CASSQDRDGQETQYF
16	TRBJ2-1	NA	TRBV27	CASSPALGRIYNEQFF
13	TRBJ2-7	NA	TRBV6-5	CASSLGTTYEQYF
16	TRBJ1-5	TRBD1	TRBV3-1/TRBV3-2	CASSQMDRGGNQPQHF
11	TRBJ2-5	NA	TRBV20-1	CSASGQETQYF
15	TRBJ2-7	NA	TRBV4-3	CASSPVGGGDYEQYF
15	TRBJ2-1	TRBD2	TRBV7-6	CASSLGAGEYNEQFF
13	TRBJ1-1	NA	TRBV27	CASSFLGYTEAFF
13	TRBJ1-5	NA	TRBV2	CASSDRTRTTQHF
15	TRBJ2-1	TRBD2	TRBV19	CASSMSSGWTNEQFF
15	TRBJ1-1	TRBD1	TRBV18	CASSPDRGRITEAFF
16	TRBJ2-3	NA	TRBV2	CASSEDRAPSTDTQYF
13	TRBJ2-3	NA	TRBV7-3	CASTWTRTDTQYF
14	TRBJ1-2	NA	TRBV6-1	CASSEGAVSYGYTF
19	TRBJ2-3	TRBD2	TRBV4-3	CASTSTGIILAGATDTQYF
15	TRBJ2-7	NA	TRBV27	CASGSGRGLNGEQYF
14	TRBJ2-7	NA	TRBV3-1/TRBV3-2	CASSQDFGGYEQYF
14	TRBJ2-5	TRBD2	TRBV5-1	CASSLGTREETQYF
13	TRBJ2-1	NA	TRBV6-4	CASSRGIYNEQFF
13	TRBJ1-2	NA	TRBV6-5	CASSYSPAYGYTF
16	TRBJ1-5	NA	TRBV24-1	CATSRSRVGGNQPQHF
15	TRBJ2-7	NA	TRBV28	CASSTNTRRPYEQYF
14	TRBJ2-1	NA	TRBV9	CASSVVNSYNEQFF
16	TRBJ2-4	NA	TRBV28	CASSLTGAWAKNIQYF
16	TRBJ1-4	TRBD1	TRBV15	CATSRGRQGGFEKLFF